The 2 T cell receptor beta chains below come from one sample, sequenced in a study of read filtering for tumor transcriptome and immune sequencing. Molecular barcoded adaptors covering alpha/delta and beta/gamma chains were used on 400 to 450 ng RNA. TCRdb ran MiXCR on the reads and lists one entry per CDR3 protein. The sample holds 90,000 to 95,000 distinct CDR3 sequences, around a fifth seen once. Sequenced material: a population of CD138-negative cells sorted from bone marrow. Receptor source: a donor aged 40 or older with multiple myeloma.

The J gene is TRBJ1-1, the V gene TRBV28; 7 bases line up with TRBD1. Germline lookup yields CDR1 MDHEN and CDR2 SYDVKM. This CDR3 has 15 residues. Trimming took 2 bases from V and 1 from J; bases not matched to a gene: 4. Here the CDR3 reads CASSLIGGENTEAFF. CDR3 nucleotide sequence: TGTGCCAGCAGTTTAATAGGGGGCGAGAACACTGAAGCTTTCTTT. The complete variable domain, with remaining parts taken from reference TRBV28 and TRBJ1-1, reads DVKVTQSSRYLVKRTGEKVFLECVQDMDHENMFWYRQDPGLGLRLIYFSYDVKMKEKGDIPEGYSVSREKKERFSLILESASTNQTSMYLCASSLIGGENTEAFFGQGTRLTVV.

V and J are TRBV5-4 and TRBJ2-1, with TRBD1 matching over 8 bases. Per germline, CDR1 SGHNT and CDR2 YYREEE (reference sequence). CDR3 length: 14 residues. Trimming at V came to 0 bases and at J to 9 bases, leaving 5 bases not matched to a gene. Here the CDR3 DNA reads TGTGCCAGCAGCTTGGGGACAGGGCTCGTTGAGCAGTTCTTC. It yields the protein CASSLGTGLVEQFF.